A single sample gave rise to the 4 T cell receptor beta chains below, sequenced in a study of shared clonotypes between healthy human individuals. The data were produced by immunoSEQ multiplex PCR, yet TCRdb's version contains in-frame clones alone and is incomplete. The sample has roughly 450,000 clones, about four fifths seen once. What was sequenced was PBMCs. The receptors come from a woman between 40 and 50 years old in good health. Some clones in this sample may be carry-over from other donors' samples.

Worth noting for this clone: This is likely an artifact of a read error, given a far larger clone one base away. This chain links TRBV5-1 with TRBJ1-2; D perhaps matches TRBD1 (5 bases). This CDR3 contains 14 residues. CDR1 is SGHRS, CDR2 YFSETQ, per germline. The CDR3 bases are TGCGCCAGCGGCTTGGACGCGGGGGACGAAGGCTACACCTTC. It is translated as CASGLDAGDEGYTF.

V is TRBV28 and J is TRBJ2-7, with D maybe TRBD2 (7 bases). The CDR3 is 15 residues long. CDR1 and CDR2 (germline): MDHEN, SYDVKM. Trimming removed 6 bases at V and 7 bases at J, with 22 bases between. CDR3 nucleotides: TGTGCCAGCAGCTACTACTCAAGGGGGGGGCAAGAGCAGTACTTC. This sequence encodes CASSYYSRGGQEQYF.

A word on this clone: Other DNA sequences from this sample encode an identical CDR3 as well. This rearrangement joins TRBV15 to TRBJ2-7, with 8 bases matching TRBD1. Germline V gives CDR1 LNHNV, CDR2 YYDKDF (reference sequence). This CDR3 spans 14 amino acids. V shed 5 bases, J shed 0 bases, and the junction held 3 bases outside the gene matches. In DNA, the CDR3 is TGTGCCACCAGCCGGGACAGGAGCTCCTACGAGCAGTACTTC. Protein product: CATSRDRSSYEQYF.

This clone has a single count. This rearrangement joins TRBV5-4 to TRBJ2-6; D is uncertain. The V end lost 1 base, the J end lost 0 bases, and 11 bases lay between the germline ends. This CDR3 is built from 17 residues. The germline V gene has CDR1 SGHNT and CDR2 YYREEE (reference sequence). As DNA, the CDR3 is TGTGCCAGCAGCTTGCCTTTGGGGTTCTCTGGGGCCAACGTCCTGACTTTC. Residues: CASSLPLGFSGANVLTF.